The TCR beta chain described here comes from a study of monozygotic twins with inflammatory bowel disease. About this clonotype: Its antigen remains unidentified.

The CDR3 is made up of 15 amino acids. Germline V gene sequence: CDR1 SGHRS, CDR2 YFSETQ. Per individual sample, eight separate reactions were used to make cDNA. The study subjected TCRalpha and TCRbeta cDNA to two nested PCRs of approximately 16 and 10 cycles. TCRdb reprocessed the 5' RACE reads, with one entry per CDR3 protein and no DNA. This specimen shows over 120,000 distinct CDR3 sequences; the ten leading clones hold approximately 1.2%. Study-level results: Relative to healthy twins, IBD patients had fewer clonotypes in common with others, a gap that was especially apparent with disease activity. Concordance status among twins (concordant versus discordant) showed no link to repertoire similarity, possibly from limited power.

The sequencing input was blood. This chain uses TRBV5-1 with TRBJ1-3; the TCRdb call, TRBD1, lacks DNA for checking. The source of this sequence is a human donor with ulcerative colitis or Crohn's disease, or a healthy co-twin of an affected twin (not recorded which). The CDR3 sequence: CASSLADSLGNTIYF.